This TCR beta chain originates from a study of blood T cell repertoires in COVID-19 (dated by TCRdb to 2020 to 2021). Regarding the complete study: Samples covering the acute and convalescent phases of COVID-19 were provided by collaborators in the United States, Italy and Spain. The material from the prospective study consisted of cDNA or gDNA derived from T cells, B-cell-depleted T cells, or PBMCs. Subjects who had been exposed to COVID-19, were actively infected with it, or had recovered from it provided the deeply sampled blood TCRbeta repertoires that made up the dataset. A freely available public database, intended as a resource for researchers studying the immune response to SARS-CoV-2, is where the repertoires were released. The samples were drawn from two sources: the first 160 participants of the ongoing ImmuneRACE study, and 950 to 1,500 subjects contributed by 6 global collaborators. Nearly every sample came with metadata listing a de-identified subject ID, COVID-19 status, age in years and sex. Where available, HLA class I and class II types were taken from metadata supplied by the sample provider and were not determined by assay-based typing. Beyond this particular receptor, the publication reports: How much clinical and demographic metadata was included differed by source and by participant, and the metadata was provided uncurated.

As regards this clone: Which antigen it targets is not known. Per-base quality was not reported, and no clone a single base away is much larger than it.

The collaborating institutions used their own protocols to collect whole blood in K2EDTA tubes. For TCRbeta analysis, collaborator samples were shipped as frozen whole blood, as isolated PBMCs, or as DNA extracted from either sample type. TCRbeta CDR3 regions were amplified from genomic DNA using the immunoSEQ Assay, a bias-controlled multiplex PCR. The paper's processing steps were these. The number of nucleated cells in each sample was estimated by amplification of reference gene primers within the assay. To quantify the absolute abundance of each unique TCRbeta CDR3 rearrangement, sequence reads were collapsed and filtered. For each sample, productive Simpson clonality was calculated as the square root of Simpson's diversity index across productive rearrangements. TCRdb provides this immuneACCESS table in a form limited to in-frame rearrangements. Some clones are lacking; in checked studies, under half of them reflect an unresolved V gene, and why the rest are absent is not known. V and J calls and clone size are those listed in that table; D and trimming were worked out from the DNA. The sample table contains 15,000 to 20,000 clones; only one count was recorded for under 90% of them. The ten biggest clones cover about 6.1% of the sample.

The receptor was derived from a human donor in a cohort sampled during active COVID-19. The sequenced sample was peripheral blood.

The CDR3 reads as follows: CASSLGQGAYEQYF. In nucleotide form, the sequence is TGCGCCAGCAGCTTGGGACAGGGGGCCTACGAGCAGTACTTC. The sequence joins TRBV4-1 to TRBJ2-7; 11 junctional bases match TRBD1. The germline V gene sets CDR1 to MGHRA and CDR2 to YSYEKL. V lost 5 bases and J lost 2 bases, and the count of bases not matched to a germline gene is 2. Reading from cysteine to phenylalanine, the CDR3 counts 14 amino acids. Left in the record is the CDR3 DNA by itself, 42 bases read in frame from the first base.